This T cell receptor (beta chain) is from a study of blood T cell repertoires in COVID-19. TCRdb keeps only in-frame clones here, not all; method: immunoSEQ multiplex PCR. This sample has about 230,000 clones, with 80% to 90% found just once. Deletions cut 8 bases from V and 1 base from J, with 15 bases between. This CDR3 contains 16 residues. The germline CDR1 and CDR2 sequences are LNHDA and SQIVND (reference sequence). The clonotype was recovered from a man aged 40-50 years who had recovered from COVID-19. Sequencing was performed on peripheral blood. The chain is built from TRBV19 and TRBJ1-6, with D perhaps TRBD1 (6 bases). In DNA, the CDR3 is TGTGCCAGTGGACGGGGGGCCTTGTCCTATAATTCACCCCTCCACTTT. Translation: CASGRGALSYNSPLHF.